Listed below are T cell receptor beta chains from one sample, sequenced in a study of CD8 T cells in Susac syndrome. Each CDR3 protein is one row after TCRdb ran MiXCR on the immunoSEQ multiplex PCR reads. The sample shows about 200,000 distinct CDR3 sequences, around 95% of them seen only once. Sequenced: CD4+ T cells from PBMCs. Source of these receptors: a human donor in good health. Both conserved end residues are part of each CDR3. Fields, in order: clone size, J gene, V gene, D gene, CDR3 protein, CDR3 DNA. D genes are given only for firm matches. Not every row has a clone size; where given, it reads once, few, many or a size class.

NA	TRBJ2-7	TRBV27	NA	CASRPRVGEQYF	TGTGCCAGCAGACCCCGGGTGGGCGAGCAGTACTTC
NA	TRBJ1-5	TRBV2	NA	CASTTVRDQPQHF	TGTGCCAGTACGACAGTAAGAGATCAGCCCCAGCATTTT
NA	TRBJ2-2	TRBV11-2	NA	CASSLDRSGELFF	TGTGCCAGCAGCTTAGATCGATCCGGGGAGCTGTTTTTT
NA	TRBJ1-1	TRBV3-1	TRBD1	CASSQGTVDTEAFF	TGTGCCAGCAGCCAGGGGACAGTCGACACTGAAGCTTTCTTT
few	TRBJ2-5	TRBV14	NA	CASSPTSETQYF	TGTGCCAGCAGCCCGACTAGTGAGACCCAGTACTTC
NA	TRBJ1-2	TRBV11-2	NA	CASSLDRVGYTF	TGTGCCAGCAGCTTAGACAGGGTCGGCTACACCTTC
NA	TRBJ2-3	TRBV3-1	NA	CASSNDGEDFTDTQYF	TGTGCCAGCAGCAACGACGGGGAGGATTTCACAGATACGCAGTATTTT
NA	TRBJ1-1	TRBV7-2	NA	CASSRPGAISEAFF	TGTGCCAGCAGCAGGCCAGGGGCGATAAGTGAAGCTTTCTTT
NA	TRBJ2-1	TRBV10-3	NA	CAISDTGATLGEQFF	TGTGCCATCAGTGACACGGGAGCGACTCTCGGTGAGCAGTTCTTC
NA	TRBJ2-4	TRBV6-5	NA	CASSPPALRGIQYF	TGTGCCAGCAGCCCGCCCGCCCTCCGAGGGATTCAGTACTTC
NA	TRBJ2-3	TRBV29-1	NA	CSVEWIYRDTQYF	TGCAGCGTTGAGTGGATCTACCGCGATACGCAGTATTTT